Below are 18 T cell receptor beta chains sequenced from a single sample in a study of identifying expanded T cells in peripheral blood (dated by TCRdb to between 2018 and 2020). To prepare the library, the immunoSEQ multiplex PCR assay was applied. TCRdb stores this immuneACCESS table with in-frame sequences only. Part of the clones is absent; in the studies checked, under half of the shortfall reflects unresolved V genes, and no reason is known for the rest. Recorded for this sample are approximately 57,000 clones; more than 70% of them occurred a single time. Clones ranked in the top ten supply around 3.5% of the sample. The sample comprised blood. The receptors were gathered from a person aged 18 to 75 in good health.

The chain couples TRBV29-1 to TRBJ2-6; D is uncertain. Germline V CDR1 and CDR2: SQVTM, ANQGSEA. Trimming shortened V by 3 bases and J by 2 bases, and 11 bases separated the two germline ends. CDR3 length: 15 residues. The chain's CDR3 is CSVEASETGANVLTF. Written as DNA, the CDR3 is TGCAGCGTTGAGGCATCAGAGACTGGGGCCAACGTCCTGACTTTC.

This chain joins TRBV30 and TRBJ2-1; 9 nucleotides align to TRBD2. This CDR3 contains 13 residues. Unmatched junction bases numbered 4, after V lost 4 bases and J lost 6 bases. CDR1 and CDR2 from the germline V gene are GTSNPN and SVGIG (reference sequence). The CDR3 DNA follows: TGTGCCTGGACGGGACTAGCTGGCAATGAGCAGTTCTTC. It translates to CAWTGLAGNEQFF.

The chain uses TRBV11-2 and TRBJ1-4; D not certain. Trimming removed 0 bases from V and 8 bases from J, with 13 bases in between. Germline CDR1 is SGHAT and CDR2 is FQNNGV. This CDR3 comprises 15 residues. The CDR3: CASSLEREPGEKLFF. The CDR3 nucleotides read TGTGCCAGCAGCTTAGAGAGGGAACCCGGAGAAAAACTGTTTTTT.

The chain has TRBV18 and TRBJ1-5; 9 bases are a match to TRBD1. The CDR3 length is 18 residues. Germline CDR1 and CDR2: KGHSH and LQKENI. V lost 3 bases, J lost 4 bases, and 13 bases stayed unmatched. The CDR3 spells CASSPGRTGTGSNQPQHF. For the CDR3, the DNA is TGTGCCAGCTCACCTGGCCGAACCGGGACAGGGTCGAATCAGCCCCAGCATTTT.

This clone was seen once. This chain links TRBV10-3 with TRBJ2-3; D is undetermined. V was clipped by 8 bases and J by 4 bases, with 13 bases between them. There are 13 residues in the CDR3. The germline CDR1 and CDR2 sequences are ENHRY and SYGVKD. CDR3: CAIRAELADTQYF. Written as DNA, the CDR3 is TGTGCCATCCGGGCAGAACTGGCAGATACGCAGTATTTT.

The genes are TRBV27 and TRBJ2-1, with 10 positions matching TRBD1. The ends lost 0 bases at V and 4 bases at J; junction bases unmatched: 3. The CDR3 has 16 residues. Germline V gene lookup returns CDR1 MNHEY and CDR2 SMNVEV (reference sequence). In DNA form, the CDR3 reads TGTGCCAGCAGTTTATCCGGGACAGGGGTTTACAATGAGCAGTTCTTC. This sequence encodes CASSLSGTGVYNEQFF.

The chain carries TRBV9 and TRBJ2-5, with 9 bases matching TRBD2. This CDR3 is 16 amino acids long. Germline loops: CDR1 SGDLS, CDR2 YYNGEE. V gave up 0 bases and J gave up 3 bases; unmatched junction bases: 6. This CDR3 is CASSVGPAGGEETQYF. The CDR3 DNA reads as TGTGCCAGCAGCGTAGGACCCGCGGGAGGGGAAGAGACCCAGTACTTC.

The chain couples TRBV6-5 to TRBJ2-3; D not resolved. Germline V gene sequence: CDR1 MNHEY, CDR2 SVGAGI. CDR3 size: 12 residues. Trimming pared 6 bases from V and 0 bases from J, leaving 4 bases between. Here the CDR3 reads CASRGSTDTQYF. CDR3 DNA sequence: TGTGCCAGCAGAGGCAGCACAGATACGCAGTATTTT.

This sequence joins TRBV2 and TRBJ1-2; 8 nucleotides align to TRBD1. The CDR3 runs to 13 residues. In germline, CDR1 is SNHLY, CDR2 FYNNEI. Losses at the gene ends were 7 bases for V and 8 bases for J; bases not matched to a gene: 9. The CDR3 bases are TGTGCCAGCAATCAGGGGGCAACGCGAGGCTACACCTTC. As protein: CASNQGATRGYTF.

V is TRBV5-1 and J is TRBJ1-5, with 8 bases fitting TRBD1. CDR1 and CDR2 (germline): SGHRS, YFSETQ. Trimming cost V 1 base and J 6 bases; bases outside gene matches: 6. This CDR3 contains 15 residues. The CDR3 nucleotides read TGCGCCAGCAGCTTGCTGGGACAGGCCGGTCAGCCCCAGCATTTT. Translating it yields CASSLLGQAGQPQHF.

The gene calls are TRBV10-2 and TRBJ1-4; 9 positions agree with TRBD1. This CDR3 spans 16 amino acids. V lost 8 bases to trimming and J lost 3 bases; unmatched junction nucleotides: 10. Germline CDR1 WSHSY, CDR2 SAAADI. The CDR3 nucleotides read TGCGCCAGCCGTACAGGGGGCGCGTTGGCTAATGAAAAACTGTTTTTT. It encodes CASRTGGALANEKLFF.

The genes are TRBV7-6 and TRBJ2-3; D uncertain. V was pared by 0 bases and J by 4 bases, with 20 bases between. The CDR3 loop spans 18 amino acids. The germline CDR1 and CDR2 sequences are SGHVS and FNYEAQ. DNA for the CDR3: TGTGCCAGCAGCTTAGCGTGGGATCTTGGCGAAACTGCAGATACGCAGTATTTT. The encoded protein is CASSLAWDLGETADTQYF. The full variable domain, its missing parts supplied by reference TRBV7-6 and TRBJ2-3, is GAGVSQSPRYKVTKRGQDVALRCDPISGHVSLYWYRQALGQGPEFLTYFNYEAQQDKSGLPNDRFSAERPEGSISTLTIQRTEQRDSAMYRCASSLAWDLGETADTQYFGPGTRLTVL.

The chain uses TRBV16 and TRBJ1-2; TRBD1 aligns across 8 bases. J lost 6 bases, V lost 5 bases, and 5 bases had no gene match. The CDR3 has 13 residues. Germline V gives CDR1 KGHSY, CDR2 FQNENV. The CDR3 DNA reads TGTGCCAGCAGCAGAACAGGGGGAGATGGCTACACCTTC. Amino acid sequence: CASSRTGGDGYTF.

This chain links TRBV28 with TRBJ1-1, with D uncertain. The length of the CDR3 is 13 residues. The V gene lost 7 bases and the J gene lost 4 bases, with 13 bases spanning the gap. The V gene's germline CDR1 is MDHEN and CDR2 SYDVKM. Here the CDR3 reads CASTLLGGTEAFF. The CDR3 region has the DNA TGTGCCAGCACCCTACTTGGAGGCACTGAAGCTTTCTTT.

CDR3 sequence: CASSNLLAGKYNEQFF. The DNA of the CDR3 is TGTGCCAGCAGTAACCTCCTAGCGGGGAAATACAATGAGCAGTTCTTC. The rearrangement links TRBV27 to TRBJ2-1; 9 bases agree with TRBD2. CDR1 MNHEY and CDR2 SMNVEV come from the germline V gene (reference sequence). Trimming removed 5 bases from V and 4 bases from J; junction bases left unmatched: 9. The CDR3 runs to 16 residues.

The chain combines TRBV10-3 with TRBJ2-2, with D unresolved. Trimming removed 10 bases from V and 8 bases from J, with 8 bases in between. The CDR3 contains 10 residues. The germline CDR1 and CDR2 sequences are ENHRY and SYGVKD. CDR3 protein: CATGLGELFF. The CDR3 coding sequence is TGTGCCACCGGGTTGGGGGAGCTGTTTTTT.

The chain carries TRBV6-1 and TRBJ2-5; D may be TRBD1 or TRBD2 (5 bases each). The germline V and J ends were trimmed by 1 base and 5 bases, with 14 bases remaining between them. Germline V lookup: CDR1 MNHNS, CDR2 SASEGT. CDR3 length equals 15 residues. The CDR3 here is CASSEVGTTGETQYF. The CDR3 DNA reads TGTGCCAGCAGTGAAGTTGGGACCACGGGGGAGACCCAGTACTTC.

The chain is built from TRBV9 and TRBJ2-5; D is unclear. Trimming left V 0 bases short and J 9 bases short, with 15 bases between. Germline V gives CDR1 SGDLS, CDR2 YYNGEE. There are 14 residues in the CDR3. The CDR3 DNA sequence: TGTGCCAGCAGCGTAGATATAGGCCATGGGGCCCAGTACTTC. It encodes CASSVDIGHGAQYF.